A selection of T cell receptor beta chains follows, all from one sample in a study of cytotoxic CD8 clonotypes in ibrutinib-treated CLL. Clones were read by immunoSEQ multiplex PCR, and TCRdb kept only the in-frame ones, dropping some. The sample carries over 140,000 clones, around 84% recorded once. The starting material was PBMCs, obtained after 36 months of ibrutinib treatment. The receptors here all came from a human donor with chronic lymphocytic leukemia. Each CDR3 is given with its conserved first and last residue. D genes are given only for firm matches. Expanded clones get a size class; other rows say once, few or many, or leave the size out.

TRBJ2-2 | - | TRBV6-5 | - | CASSYSGNTGELFF | TGTGCCAGCAGTTACTCGGGAAACACCGGGGAGCTGTTTTTT
TRBJ2-7 | - | TRBV27 | - | CASSLLGLSYEQYF | TGTGCCAGCAGTTTATTAGGACTATCCTACGAGCAGTACTTC
TRBJ1-1 | TRBD1 | TRBV10-3 | - | CAISDPGTGGNTEAFF | TGTGCCATCAGTGACCCAGGGACAGGGGGTAACACTGAAGCTTTCTTT
TRBJ2-7 | - | TRBV28 | - | CASSLSVRDSYEQYF | TGTGCCAGCAGTTTATCGGTGCGGGACTCCTACGAGCAGTACTTC
TRBJ2-3 | TRBD2 | TRBV5-1 | once | CASSLGTSGGPSTDTQYF | TGCGCCAGCAGCTTGGGGACTAGCGGGGGGCCAAGCACAGATACGCAGTATTTT
TRBJ2-7 | - | TRBV6-5 | - | CASRARQGYYEQYF | TGTGCCAGCAGGGCTCGCCAGGGATACTACGAGCAGTACTTC
TRBJ2-1 | - | TRBV7-5 | - | CARSLREDLVFCNEQFF | TGTGCCAGAAGCTTAAGGGAGGATCTAGTCTTTTGCAATGAGCAGTTCTTC
TRBJ2-3 | - | TRBV20-1 | - | CSASLTDTQYF | TGCAGTGCTAGCTTGACAGATACGCAGTATTTT
TRBJ2-7 | - | TRBV4-1 | - | CASSQGSGGSVEQYF | TGCGCCAGCAGCCAAGGCTCCGGGGGAAGCGTCGAGCAGTACTTC
TRBJ2-2 | - | TRBV11-2 | - | CASSLEGSSNTGELFF | TGTGCCAGCAGCTTGGAGGGCTCCTCGAACACCGGGGAGCTGTTTTTT
TRBJ1-2 | - | TRBV14 | - | CASSQVAMGYTF | TGTGCCAGCAGCCAAGTTGCTATGGGCTACACCTTC
TRBJ1-1 | TRBD1 | TRBV5-1 | - | CASSSPTGTNTEAFF | TGCGCCAGCAGCTCCCCGACAGGGACTAACACTGAAGCTTTCTTT
TRBJ2-3 | - | TRBV18 | - | CASSPSAGTADTQYF | TGTGCCAGCTCACCATCCGCGGGGACAGCAGATACGCAGTATTTT
TRBJ2-7 | - | TRBV19 | - | CASTSSGGREQYF | TGTGCCAGTACTTCGTCGGGTGGACGCGAGCAGTACTTC
TRBJ2-5 | - | TRBV18 | - | CASSPWRGQETQYF | TGTGCCAGCTCACCATGGAGGGGACAAGAGACCCAGTACTTC
TRBJ1-5 | TRBD1 | TRBV30 | - | CAWSGTDNQPQHF | TGTGCCTGGAGCGGGACAGACAATCAGCCCCAGCATTTT
TRBJ2-1 | - | TRBV7-7 | - | CASSFGPKGSYNEQFF | TGTGCCAGCAGCTTCGGACCGAAGGGCTCCTACAATGAGCAGTTCTTC
TRBJ2-7 | TRBD2 | TRBV7-9 | - | CASSLGGLVGEQYF | TGTGCCAGCAGCTTAGGGGGACTAGTCGGCGAGCAGTACTTC
TRBJ2-6 | - | TRBV21-1 | - | CARRPGQGSGANVLTF | TGTGCCAGGAGACCGGGACAGGGTTCTGGGGCCAACGTCCTGACTTTC
TRBJ2-2 | - | TRBV7-8 | - | CASSLHRASTGELFF | TGTGCCAGCAGCTTGCATAGGGCCTCCACCGGGGAGCTGTTTTTT
TRBJ2-5 | - | TRBV29-1 | once | CSVTQGGETQYF | TGCAGCGTCACACAGGGTGGAGAGACCCAGTACTTC
TRBJ1-1 | TRBD1 | TRBV18 | - | CASSQGAPVF | TGTGCCAGCTCACAGGGGGCGCCGGTCTTT
TRBJ1-6 | - | TRBV5-5 | - | CASSPSGDSPLHF | TGTGCCAGCAGCCCCTCAGGAGATTCACCCCTCCACTTT